These T cell receptor beta chains were read from a single sample in a study of T-cell reconstitution after alpha-beta-depleted transplantation in children. MiXCR, run by TCRdb on the PCR reads, gives a single entry per CDR3 protein. The table records 490,000 or so distinct CDR3 sequences, over 9.5% of them present only once. The sequencing here drew on PBMCs, taken before TCRalphabeta/CD19-depleted stem cell transplant. All receptors come from a child aged 2 to 15 with inherited bone marrow failure, due to receive a stem cell transplant. Both conserved end residues are part of each CDR3. D genes are given only for firm matches. Clone size, where shown, is once, few, many, or a class for clones that have expanded.

>many|TRBV20-1|TRBJ1-2|.
TGCAGTGCTAGTGCACAGCTCTTTCGCTACACCTTC
CSASAQLFRYTF
>many|TRBV5-1|TRBJ2-3|TRBD2
TGCGCCAGCAGCTTGGAATATGCGGGAGGGCCGGGGGATACGCAGTATTTT
CASSLEYAGGPGDTQYF
>.|TRBV5-5|TRBJ2-4|.
TGTGCCAGCAGCTTACCGGGATTAAACATTCAGTACTTC
CASSLPGLNIQYF
>many|TRBV4-3|TRBJ2-7|TRBD1
TGCGCCAGCAGCCAAGAACCGTTACAGGGGCCTAGCTCCTACGAGCAGTACTTC
CASSQEPLQGPSSYEQYF
>many|TRBV29-1|TRBJ1-2|.
TGCAGCGTTGTATGGGGGCAGGGTGGCTACACCTTC
CSVVWGQGGYTF
>many|TRBV3-1|TRBJ2-7|.
TGTGCCAGCAGCCAATCGGGCTACGGGGCGCTTACGAAGCAGTACTTC
CASSQSGYGALTKQYF
>.|TRBV20-1|TRBJ2-5|.
TGCAGTGCTAGGGTCGGGAGCGGCGAGACCCAGTACTTC
CSARVGSGETQYF
>few|TRBV20-1|TRBJ2-3|TRBD1
TGCAGTGCTAGAGTTTTCGGCGTAACAGGGGGTTCAGATACGCAGTATTTT
CSARVFGVTGGSDTQYF
>many|TRBV4-2|TRBJ2-1|TRBD2
TGTGCCAGCAGCCAAGTACGGCTAGCGGAGTACAATGAGCAGTTCTTC
CASSQVRLAEYNEQFF
>few|TRBV6-1|TRBJ2-7|TRBD2
TGTGCCAGCAGTCCACCGCCGGGACTAGCGGCCTACGAGCAGTACTTC
CASSPPPGLAAYEQYF
>many|TRBV5-1|TRBJ2-2|.
TGCGCCAGCAGCGGTGAACTGACCGGGGAGCTGTTTTTT
CASSGELTGELFF
>many|TRBV29-1|TRBJ1-1|.
TGCAGCGTTGAAGAGAGGGGGGAGACTGAAGCTTTCTTT
CSVEERGETEAFF
>.|TRBV9|TRBJ2-7|TRBD2
TGTGCCAGCAGCGTAGGGCTAGCGGGAGGTACCTACGAGCAGTACTTC
CASSVGLAGGTYEQYF
>.|TRBV5-1|TRBJ2-5|.
TGCGCCAGCAGCTTGGTATTTGGCAGGGGTCAAGAGACCCAGTACTTC
CASSLVFGRGQETQYF
>many|TRBV12-3/TRBV12-4|TRBJ2-5|TRBD1
TGTGCCAGCAGCCCCGCTGGGACAGGGTACCAAGAGACCCAGTACTTC
CASSPAGTGYQETQYF
>many|TRBV6-1|TRBJ2-2|TRBD2
TGTGCCAGCAGGTGGGGACTAGCACTGAACACCGGGGAGCTGTTTTTT
CASRWGLALNTGELFF
>few|TRBV19|TRBJ1-5|.
TGTGCCAGTAGTATAGATGGAGCAGCTTATAGCAATCAGCCCCAGCATTTT
CASSIDGAAYSNQPQHF
>many|TRBV7-2|TRBJ2-3|TRBD2
TGTGCCAGCAGCTCAGTGGGACTAGCGGGAGAAGATACGCAGTATTTT
CASSSVGLAGEDTQYF
>many|TRBV6-5|TRBJ1-2|.
TGTGCCAGCAGTTACTCAGGGTGGAATGGCTACACCTTC
CASSYSGWNGYTF
>many|TRBV6-6|TRBJ2-7|.
TGTGCCAGCAGTGCCATACGGGGGTCCGAGCAGTACTTC
CASSAIRGSEQYF
>.|TRBV11-2|TRBJ2-7|TRBD2
TGTGCCAGCAGCTTAGAGCGAGCGGGGGCCGGTTACGAGCAGTACTTC
CASSLERAGAGYEQYF
>many|TRBV7-9|TRBJ1-4|TRBD1
TGTGCCAGCATCCCCATAGAGGGGGACAGTCACAATGAAAAACTGTTTTTT
CASIPIEGDSHNEKLFF
>.|TRBV20-1|TRBJ2-2|TRBD2
TGCAGTGCTGGGGGGAGGGCGAACACCGGGGAGCTGTTTTTT
CSAGGRANTGELFF
>many|TRBV25-1|TRBJ2-5|TRBD1
TGTGCCAGCAGTGTGGAGACCGGGACAGGGGAGGAGACCCAGTACTTC
CASSVETGTGEETQYF
>many|TRBV29-1|TRBJ2-1|TRBD1
TGCAGCGTTGAATTTCCAGACAGGGGCCGAATGGGTGAGCAGTTCTTC
CSVEFPDRGRMGEQFF
>many|TRBV4-3|TRBJ2-7|TRBD1
TGCGCCAGCAGCCAAGTTCGGGACAGCTCCTACGAGCAGTACTTC
CASSQVRDSSYEQYF
>.|TRBV12-3/TRBV12-4|TRBJ2-1|.
TGTGCCAGCAGCCGACTAGTCAATGAGCAGTTCTTC
CASSRLVNEQFF
>many|TRBV7-9|TRBJ2-1|TRBD2
TGTGCCAGCAGCGCGGGAGGGAATGAGCAGTTCTTC
CASSAGGNEQFF
>many|TRBV2|TRBJ1-5|.
TGTGCCAGCAGTGCTGGACCACGAAAGCAGCCCCAGCATTTT
CASSAGPRKQPQHF
>many|TRBV20-1|TRBJ2-3|TRBD1
TGCAGTGCTAGAGTCTTTGCCGGGACAGGGAATCTAGATACGCAGTATTTT
CSARVFAGTGNLDTQYF
>many|TRBV20-1|TRBJ2-5|TRBD2
TGCAGTGCTAGCCCCAGCGGGAGTGCCGGTTGGACCCAGTACTTC
CSASPSGSAGWTQYF
>many|TRBV5-1|TRBJ2-5|.
TGCGCCAGCAGCTTGGCACAGCAAGAGACCCAGTACTTC
CASSLAQQETQYF
>few|TRBV6-2/TRBV6-3|TRBJ2-6|.
TGTGCCACCAACAATCCCAGGCCCTCTGGGGCCAACGTCCTGACTTTC
CATNNPRPSGANVLTF
>many|TRBV2|TRBJ2-1|TRBD1
TGTGCCAGCAGAAGAGACAGGGGCTACAATGAGCAGTTCTTC
CASRRDRGYNEQFF
>few|TRBV29-1|TRBJ1-2|.
TGCAGCGTTTTTTCGGGGAATGGCTACACCTTC
CSVFSGNGYTF
>many|TRBV18|TRBJ1-3|.
TGTGCCAGCTCACCATGGAGGGGGAGATTTGGAAACACCATATATTTT
CASSPWRGRFGNTIYF
>many|TRBV24-1|TRBJ2-3|.
TGTGCCACCAGTGATGCCCGGGGTGCATTGGGAGATACGCAGTATTTT
CATSDARGALGDTQYF
>.|TRBV19|TRBJ2-1|TRBD1
TGTGCCAGTCAAAGGGGTACAGGGGCGCCCACAATTAATGATGAGCAGTTCTTC
CASQRGTGAPTINDEQFF
>many|TRBV5-1|TRBJ2-1|TRBD2
TGCGCCAGCAGAGCGGGACTAGCGGGAGACAATGAGCAGTTCTTC
CASRAGLAGDNEQFF
>.|TRBV5-1|TRBJ2-5|.
TGCGCCAGCAGCTTGGGGAAGGGCCAAGAGACCCAGTACTTC
CASSLGKGQETQYF
>many|TRBV30|TRBJ2-5|.
TGTGCCTGGGGGGAGGAGACCCAGTACTTC
CAWGEETQYF
>many|TRBV4-1|TRBJ2-5|.
TGCGCCAGCAGCCAAGCTCTAGGGGCCGGGGCCGCGGAGACCCAGTACTTC
CASSQALGAGAAETQYF
>once|TRBV5-6|TRBJ2-1|TRBD1
TGTGCCAGCAGTTTGTCGACAGGGGCCTACAATGAGCAGTTCTTC
CASSLSTGAYNEQFF
>many|TRBV2|TRBJ2-7|TRBD2
TGTGCCAGCACGGTCTCTAGCGGGCCGAGGGCCCCCCGCGAGCAGTACTTC
CASTVSSGPRAPREQYF
>.|TRBV15|TRBJ2-2|TRBD2
TGTGCCACCAGCAGGACTCCTGGGACTAGCAGCACCGGGGAGCTGTTTTTT
CATSRTPGTSSTGELFF
>many|TRBV5-4|TRBJ2-2|.
TGTGCCAGCAGCCCCGGAGGATGGGACACCGGGGAGCTGTTTTTT
CASSPGGWDTGELFF
>.|TRBV12-3/TRBV12-4|TRBJ2-2|.
TGTGCCTGCAGTTTGGGCTCGGGGCGGCGCGGGGAGCTGTTTTTT
CACSLGSGRRGELFF
>many|TRBV12-3/TRBV12-4|TRBJ1-1|.
TGTGCCAGCAGCCGACTAGGGGGAAACATGAACACTGAAGCTTTCTTT
CASSRLGGNMNTEAFF
>many|TRBV4-3|TRBJ2-3|.
TGCGCCAGCAGCCGTAGACCCCGTCTTATGGATACGCAGTATTTT
CASSRRPRLMDTQYF
>.|TRBV4-3|TRBJ2-5|.
TGCGCCAGCAGCCAAGATTCATTCGAAAAGACCCAGTACTTC
CASSQDSFEKTQYF
>many|TRBV28|TRBJ1-5|.
TGTGCCAGCATCGGAAACGACAGATCGGGTCAGCCCCAGCATTTT
CASIGNDRSGQPQHF
>many|TRBV5-1|TRBJ2-5|TRBD1
TGCGCCAGCAGCTTGGCCAGGCCAGGGGGCCTCGAGGAGACCCAGTACTTC
CASSLARPGGLEETQYF
>many|TRBV14|TRBJ2-7|.
TGTGCCAGCACCCGGCGGGTCCGCTCCTACGAGCAGTACTTC
CASTRRVRSYEQYF